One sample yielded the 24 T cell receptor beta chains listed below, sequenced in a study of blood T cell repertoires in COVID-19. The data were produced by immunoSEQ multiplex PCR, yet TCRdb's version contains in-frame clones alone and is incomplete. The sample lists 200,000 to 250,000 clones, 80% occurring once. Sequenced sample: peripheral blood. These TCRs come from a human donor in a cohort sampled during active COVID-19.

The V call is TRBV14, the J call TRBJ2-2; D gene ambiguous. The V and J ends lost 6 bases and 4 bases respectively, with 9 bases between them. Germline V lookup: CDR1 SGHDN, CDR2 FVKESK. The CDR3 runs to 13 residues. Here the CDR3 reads CASRLSATGELFF. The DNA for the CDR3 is TGTGCCAGCAGATTGAGCGCCACCGGGGAGCTGTTTTTT.

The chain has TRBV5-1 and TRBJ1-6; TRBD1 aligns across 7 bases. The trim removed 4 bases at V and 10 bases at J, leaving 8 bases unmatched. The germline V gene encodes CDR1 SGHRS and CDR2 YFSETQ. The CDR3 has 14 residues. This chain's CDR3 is CASSPTGSGSPLHF. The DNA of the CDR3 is TGCGCCAGCAGCCCGACAGGGTCTGGGTCACCCCTCCACTTT.

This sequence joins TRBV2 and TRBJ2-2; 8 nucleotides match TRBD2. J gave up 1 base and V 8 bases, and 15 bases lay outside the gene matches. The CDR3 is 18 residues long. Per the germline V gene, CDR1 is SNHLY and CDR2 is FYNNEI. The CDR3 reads CASRGGSGTSGNTGELFF. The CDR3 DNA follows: TGTGCCAGCCGGGGGGGCTCGGGAACTAGCGGGAACACCGGGGAGCTGTTTTTT.

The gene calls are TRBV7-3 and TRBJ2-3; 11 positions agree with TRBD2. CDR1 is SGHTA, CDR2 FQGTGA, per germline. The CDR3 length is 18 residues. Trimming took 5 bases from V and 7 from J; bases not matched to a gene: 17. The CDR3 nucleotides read TGTGCCAGCAGCCCAACCGCACTAGCGGGGGCCCTCACGCATACGCAGTATTTT. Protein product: CASSPTALAGALTHTQYF.

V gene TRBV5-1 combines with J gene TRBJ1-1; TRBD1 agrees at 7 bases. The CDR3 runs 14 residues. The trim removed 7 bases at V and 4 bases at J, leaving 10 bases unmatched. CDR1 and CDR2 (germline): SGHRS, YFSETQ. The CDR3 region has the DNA TGCGCCAGCTCTTCGACAGGGATGAGCACTGAAGCTTTCTTT. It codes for CASSSTGMSTEAFF. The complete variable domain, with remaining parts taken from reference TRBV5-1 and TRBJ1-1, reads KAGVTQTPRYLIKTRGQQVTLSCSPISGHRSVSWYQQTPGQGLQFLFEYFSETQRNKGNFPGRFSGRQFSNSRSEMNVSTLELGDSALYLCASSSTGMSTEAFFGQGTRLTVV.

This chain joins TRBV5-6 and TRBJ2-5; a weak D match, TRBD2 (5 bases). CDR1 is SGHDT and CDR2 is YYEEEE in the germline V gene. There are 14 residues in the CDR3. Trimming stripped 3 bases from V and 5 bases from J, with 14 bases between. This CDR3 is CASSYSGVQETQYF. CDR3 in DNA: TGTGCCAGCAGCTATTCCGGGGTGCAGGAGACCCAGTACTTC. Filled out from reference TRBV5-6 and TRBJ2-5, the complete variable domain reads DAGVTQSPTHLIKTRGQQVTLRCSPKSGHDTVSWYQQALGQGPQFIFQYYEEEERQRGNFPDRFSGHQFPNYSSELNVNALLLGDSALYLCASSYSGVQETQYFGPGTRLLVL.

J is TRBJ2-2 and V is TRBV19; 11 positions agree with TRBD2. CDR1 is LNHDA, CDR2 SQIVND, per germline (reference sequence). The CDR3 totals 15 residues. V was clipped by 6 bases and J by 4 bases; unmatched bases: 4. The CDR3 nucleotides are TGTGCCAGTAGAAATCTAGCGGGAGGCACCGGGGAGCTGTTTTTT. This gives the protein CASRNLAGGTGELFF.

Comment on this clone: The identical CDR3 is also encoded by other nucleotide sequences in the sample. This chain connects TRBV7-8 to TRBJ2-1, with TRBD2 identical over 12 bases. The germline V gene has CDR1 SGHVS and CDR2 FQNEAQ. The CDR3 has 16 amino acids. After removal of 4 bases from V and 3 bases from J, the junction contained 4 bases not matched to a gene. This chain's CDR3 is CASSSSGRGGYNEQFF. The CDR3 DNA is TGTGCCAGCAGCTCTAGCGGGAGGGGGGGCTACAATGAGCAGTTCTTC.

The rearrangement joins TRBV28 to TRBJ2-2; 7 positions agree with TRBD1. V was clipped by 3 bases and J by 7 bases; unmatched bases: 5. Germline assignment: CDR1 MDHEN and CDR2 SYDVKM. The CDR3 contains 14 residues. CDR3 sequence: CASSFPTGFGELFF. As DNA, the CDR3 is TGTGCCAGCAGTTTCCCGACAGGGTTCGGGGAGCTGTTTTTT.

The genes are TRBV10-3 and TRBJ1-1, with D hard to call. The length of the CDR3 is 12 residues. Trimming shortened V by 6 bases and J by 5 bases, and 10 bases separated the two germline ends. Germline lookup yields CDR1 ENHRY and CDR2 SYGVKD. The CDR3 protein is CAISPSGTEAFF. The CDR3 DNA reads TGTGCCATCAGCCCTTCCGGGACTGAAGCTTTCTTT.

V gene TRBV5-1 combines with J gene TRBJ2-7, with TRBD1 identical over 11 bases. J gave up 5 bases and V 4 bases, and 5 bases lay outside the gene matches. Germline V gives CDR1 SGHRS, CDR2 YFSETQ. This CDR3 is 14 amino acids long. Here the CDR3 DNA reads TGCGCCAGCAGCGAGGGACAGGGGGGAGACGAGCAGTACTTC. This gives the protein CASSEGQGGDEQYF.

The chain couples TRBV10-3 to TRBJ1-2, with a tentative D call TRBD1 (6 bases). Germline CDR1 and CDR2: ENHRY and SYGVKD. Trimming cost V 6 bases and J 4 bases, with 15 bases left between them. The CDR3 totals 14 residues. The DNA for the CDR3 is TGTGCCATCAGGCGACCAGGGGATACCTATGGCTACACCTTC. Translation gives CAIRRPGDTYGYTF.

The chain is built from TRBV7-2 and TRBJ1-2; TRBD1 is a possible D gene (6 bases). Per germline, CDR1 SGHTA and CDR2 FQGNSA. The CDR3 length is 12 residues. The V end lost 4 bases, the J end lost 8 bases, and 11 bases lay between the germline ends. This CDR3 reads CASSSDRLGYTF. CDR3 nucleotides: TGTGCCAGCAGCTCAGACAGGTTGGGCTACACCTTC.

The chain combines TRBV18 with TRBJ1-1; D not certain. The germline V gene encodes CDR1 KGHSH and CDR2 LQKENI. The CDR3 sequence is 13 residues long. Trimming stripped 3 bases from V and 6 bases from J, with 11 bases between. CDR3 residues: CASSPSAGPEAFF. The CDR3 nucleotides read TGTGCCAGCTCACCGTCGGCAGGCCCTGAAGCTTTCTTT. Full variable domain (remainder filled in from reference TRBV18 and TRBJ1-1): NAGVMQNPRHLVRRRGQEARLRCSPMKGHSHVYWYRQLPEEGLKFMVYLQKENIIDESGMPKERFSAEFPKEGPSILRIQQVVRGDSAAYFCASSPSAGPEAFFGQGTRLTVV.

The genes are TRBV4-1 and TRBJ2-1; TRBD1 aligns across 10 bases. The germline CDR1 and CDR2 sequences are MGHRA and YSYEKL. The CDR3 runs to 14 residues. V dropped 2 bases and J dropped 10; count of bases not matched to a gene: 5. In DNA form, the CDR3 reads TGCGCCAGCAGCCAACTATCGGGACAGGGGGAGCAGTTCTTC. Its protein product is CASSQLSGQGEQFF.

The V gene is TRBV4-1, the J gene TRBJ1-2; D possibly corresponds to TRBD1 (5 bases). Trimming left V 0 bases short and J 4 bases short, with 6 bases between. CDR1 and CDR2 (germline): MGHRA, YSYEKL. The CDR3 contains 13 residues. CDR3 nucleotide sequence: TGCGCCAGCAGCCAAGATCAGGGCTATGGCTACACCTTC. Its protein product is CASSQDQGYGYTF.

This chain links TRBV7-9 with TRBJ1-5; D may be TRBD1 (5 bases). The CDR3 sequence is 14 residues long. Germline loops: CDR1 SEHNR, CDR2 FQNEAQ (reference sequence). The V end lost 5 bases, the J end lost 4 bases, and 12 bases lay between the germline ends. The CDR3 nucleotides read TGTGCCAGCAGCCGACCCGACAGAAATCAGCCCCAGCATTTT. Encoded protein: CASSRPDRNQPQHF.

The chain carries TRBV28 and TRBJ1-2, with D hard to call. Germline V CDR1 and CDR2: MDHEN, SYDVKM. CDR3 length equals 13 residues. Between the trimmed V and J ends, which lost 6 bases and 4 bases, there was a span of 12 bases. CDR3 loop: CASRSGSLYGYTF. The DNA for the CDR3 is TGTGCCAGCAGATCCGGGAGTCTCTATGGCTACACCTTC.

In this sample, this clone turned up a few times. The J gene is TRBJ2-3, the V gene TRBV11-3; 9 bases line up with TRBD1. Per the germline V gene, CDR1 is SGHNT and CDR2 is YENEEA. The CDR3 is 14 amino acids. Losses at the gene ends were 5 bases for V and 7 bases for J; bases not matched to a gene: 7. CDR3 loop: CASSPGTGTNTQYF. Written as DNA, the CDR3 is TGTGCCAGCAGCCCAGGGACAGGGACAAATACGCAGTATTTT. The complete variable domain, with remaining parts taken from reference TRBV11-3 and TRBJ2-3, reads EAGVVQSPRYKIIEKKQPVAFWCNPISGHNTLYWYLQNLGQGPELLIRYENEEAVDDSQLPKDRFSAERLKGVDSTLKIQPAELGDSAVYLCASSPGTGTNTQYFGPGTRLTVL.

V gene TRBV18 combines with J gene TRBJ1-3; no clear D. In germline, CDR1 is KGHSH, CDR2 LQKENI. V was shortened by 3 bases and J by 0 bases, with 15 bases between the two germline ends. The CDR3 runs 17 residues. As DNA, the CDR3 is TGTGCCAGCTCACCGCAGAGAGACGCTAGCTCTGGAAACACCATATATTTT. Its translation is CASSPQRDASSGNTIYF.

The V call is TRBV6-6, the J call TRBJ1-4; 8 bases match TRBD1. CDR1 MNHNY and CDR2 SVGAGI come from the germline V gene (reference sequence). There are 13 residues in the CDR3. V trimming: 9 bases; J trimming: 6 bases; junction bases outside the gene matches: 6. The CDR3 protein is CASWTGTDEKLFF. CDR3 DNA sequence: TGTGCCAGTTGGACAGGGACCGATGAAAAACTGTTTTTT.

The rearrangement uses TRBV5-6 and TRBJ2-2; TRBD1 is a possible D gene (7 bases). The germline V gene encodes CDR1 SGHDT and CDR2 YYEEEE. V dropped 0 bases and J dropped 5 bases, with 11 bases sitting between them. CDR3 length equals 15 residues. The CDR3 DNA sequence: TGTGCCAGCAGCTTGGCAGGGGGAGGTACCGGGGAGCTGTTTTTT. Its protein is CASSLAGGGTGELFF.

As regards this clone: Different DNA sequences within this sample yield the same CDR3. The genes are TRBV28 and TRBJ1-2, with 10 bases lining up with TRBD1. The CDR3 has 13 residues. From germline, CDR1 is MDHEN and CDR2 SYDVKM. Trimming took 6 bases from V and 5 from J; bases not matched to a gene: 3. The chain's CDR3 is CASSRDRGYGYTF. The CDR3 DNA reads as TGTGCCAGCAGCCGGGACAGGGGTTATGGCTACACCTTC.

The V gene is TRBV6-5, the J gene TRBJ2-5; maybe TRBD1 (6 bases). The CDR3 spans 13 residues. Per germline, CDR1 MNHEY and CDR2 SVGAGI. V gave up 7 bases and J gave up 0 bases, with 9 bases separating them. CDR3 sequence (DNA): TGTGCCAGCAACGACAGGTACCAAGAGACCCAGTACTTC. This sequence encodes CASNDRYQETQYF.